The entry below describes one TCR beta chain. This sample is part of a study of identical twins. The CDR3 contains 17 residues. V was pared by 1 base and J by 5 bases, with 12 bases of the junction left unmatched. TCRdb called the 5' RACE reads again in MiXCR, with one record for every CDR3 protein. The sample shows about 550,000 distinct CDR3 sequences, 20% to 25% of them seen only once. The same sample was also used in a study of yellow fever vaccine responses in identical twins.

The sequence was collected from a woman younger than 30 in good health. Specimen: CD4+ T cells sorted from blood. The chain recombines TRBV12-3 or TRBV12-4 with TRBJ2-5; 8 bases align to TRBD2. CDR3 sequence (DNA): TGTGCCAGCAGTTTAGGGGCAGGAACTCGACTAGCGGAGACCCAGTACTTC. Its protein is CASSLGAGTRLAETQYF.